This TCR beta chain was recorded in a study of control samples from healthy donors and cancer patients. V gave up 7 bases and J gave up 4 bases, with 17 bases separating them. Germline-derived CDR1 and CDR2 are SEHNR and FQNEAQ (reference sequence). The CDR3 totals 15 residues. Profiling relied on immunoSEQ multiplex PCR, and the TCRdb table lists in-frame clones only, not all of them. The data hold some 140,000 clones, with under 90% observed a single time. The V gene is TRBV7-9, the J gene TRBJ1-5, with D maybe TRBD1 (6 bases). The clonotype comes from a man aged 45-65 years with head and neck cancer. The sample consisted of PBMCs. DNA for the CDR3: TGTGCCAGCACCTCCGTGGGGGGCGCGAATCAGCCCCAGCATTTT. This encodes CASTSVGGANQPQHF.